A single sample gave rise to the 3 T cell receptor beta chains below, sequenced in a study of cytomegalovirus exposure and HLA in healthy donors (dated by TCRdb to about 2017). The library was made by the immunoSEQ multiplex PCR assay. The multiplex PCR relied on a mix of 60 forward primers for TCR Vbeta segments and 13 reverse primers for TCR Jbeta segments. TCRdb carries this immuneACCESS record with in-frame sequences only. Its versions omit some clonotypes, under half of them owing to an unresolved V gene in the studies checked, with the rest unexplained. In all, the sample holds roughly 150,000 clones, and roughly 80% of those were seen once. The ten largest account for roughly 8% of the sample. Sequencing was done on a sample of PBMCs. The receptor set was obtained from a male donor in good health and CMV-seropositive.

V is TRBV21-1 and J is TRBJ1-4; the table's D gene call, TRBD1, was not cross checked with the DNA. TRBV21-1 represents a pseudogene. This CDR3 has 14 residues. The CDR3 region is CASSFGQYVGKLFF. CDR3 sequence (DNA): TGTGCCAGCAGCTTCGGACAGTACGTAGGAAAACTGTTTTTT.

The chain is built from TRBV7-2 and TRBJ2-7, with TRBD2 as a possible D gene (6 bases). Between the trimmed V and J ends, which lost 5 bases and 9 bases, there was a span of 14 bases. The CDR3 covers 12 residues. Germline loops: CDR1 SGHTA, CDR2 FQGNSA. CDR3 residues: CASSAGLGWQYF. The CDR3 DNA sequence: TGTGCCAGCAGCGCGGGGCTAGGGTGGCAGTACTTC.

The DNA for the CDR3 is TGTGCCAGCAGCTCCAAAACGGGACAGGGGGTAAATCAGCCCCAGCATTTT. It encodes CASSSKTGQGVNQPQHF. The J gene is TRBJ1-5, the V gene TRBV7-9, with 11 bases lining up with TRBD1. This CDR3 region has 17 residues. V gave up 4 bases and J gave up 4 bases; unmatched junction bases: 9. Germline CDR1 and CDR2: SEHNR and FQNEAQ (reference sequence).